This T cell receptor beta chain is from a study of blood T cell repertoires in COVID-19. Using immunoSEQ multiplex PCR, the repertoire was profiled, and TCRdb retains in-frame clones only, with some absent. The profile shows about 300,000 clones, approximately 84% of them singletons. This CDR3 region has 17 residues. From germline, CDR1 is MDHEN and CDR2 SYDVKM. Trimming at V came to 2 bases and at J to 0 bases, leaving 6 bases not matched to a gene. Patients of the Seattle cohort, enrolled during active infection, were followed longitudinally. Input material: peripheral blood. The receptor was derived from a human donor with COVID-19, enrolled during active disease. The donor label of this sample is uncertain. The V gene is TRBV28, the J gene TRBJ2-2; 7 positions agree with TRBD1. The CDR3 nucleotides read TGTGCCAGCAGTTTAGTGTTAGGGACAGCGAACACCGGGGAGCTGTTTTTT. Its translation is CASSLVLGTANTGELFF.